This TCR beta chain came from a study of regulatory T cells in long-lasting Graves disease. The time point is: newly diagnosed GD, antithyroid drugs for less than 3 months. The TCR library was made from RNA that had been extracted from PBMCs in TRIzol. This clonotype was counted between two and nine times. This sequence is one base from a far larger clone and is likely a read error. This CDR3 has 15 amino acids. Germline assignment: CDR1 SGHTA and CDR2 FQGTGA. Library construction for TCR beta used iRepertoire HTBI primers and Arm-PCR of CDR3 regions. One entry per CDR3 protein results from TCRdb running MiXCR on the multiplex PCR reads. The repertoire holds a few hundred thousand distinct CDR3 sequences, with roughly 13% as singletons. In addition, the sample was reused for a study of T cells in Graves' hyperthyroidism and ophthalmopathy. According to that study: Separation of ophthalmopathy from stable hyperthyroidism was achieved by a 13 V-J model.

This TCR was recovered from a man younger than 45 with Graves disease. Sequencing was performed on peripheral blood mononuclear cells (PBMCs), taken at new diagnosis, from a patient treated with antithyroid drugs. The genes are TRBV7-3 and TRBJ2-3; 9 bases match TRBD2. The end of the DNA fits TRBJ2-7 better, so the J call may be wrong. The CDR3 DNA sequence: TGTGCCGGCAGCCCGTATAGGACTAGCGAATACGAGCAGTACTTC. It yields the protein CAGSPYRTSEYEQYF.